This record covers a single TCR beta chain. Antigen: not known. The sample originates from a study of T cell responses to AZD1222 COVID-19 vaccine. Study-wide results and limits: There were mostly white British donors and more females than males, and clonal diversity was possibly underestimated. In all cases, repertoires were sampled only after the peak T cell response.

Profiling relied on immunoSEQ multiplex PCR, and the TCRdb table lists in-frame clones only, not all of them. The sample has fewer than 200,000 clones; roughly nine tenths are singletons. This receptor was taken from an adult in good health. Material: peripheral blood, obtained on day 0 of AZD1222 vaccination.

In nucleotides, the CDR3 is TGTGCCATCAGTGCTTTGGTACAAGAGACCCAGTACTTC. Translated, it gives CAISALVQETQYF. This chain links TRBV10-3 with TRBJ2-5; D gene uncertain. The CDR3 is 13 amino acids. The ends were cut back, 4 bases at V and 2 bases at J, with 8 bases in the middle. Germline CDR1 and CDR2: ENHRY and SYGVKD.